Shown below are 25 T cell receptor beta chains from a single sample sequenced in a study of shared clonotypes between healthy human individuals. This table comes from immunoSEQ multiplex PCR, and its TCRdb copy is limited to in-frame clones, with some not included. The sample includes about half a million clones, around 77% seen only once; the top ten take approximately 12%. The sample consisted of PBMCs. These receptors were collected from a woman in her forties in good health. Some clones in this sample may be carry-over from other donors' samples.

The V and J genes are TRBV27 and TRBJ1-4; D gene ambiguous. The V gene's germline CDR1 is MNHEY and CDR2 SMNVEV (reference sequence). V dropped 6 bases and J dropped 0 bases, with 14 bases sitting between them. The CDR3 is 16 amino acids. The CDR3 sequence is CASRPKQPATNEKLFF. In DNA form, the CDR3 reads TGTGCCAGCAGACCAAAACAGCCCGCAACTAATGAAAAACTGTTTTTT.

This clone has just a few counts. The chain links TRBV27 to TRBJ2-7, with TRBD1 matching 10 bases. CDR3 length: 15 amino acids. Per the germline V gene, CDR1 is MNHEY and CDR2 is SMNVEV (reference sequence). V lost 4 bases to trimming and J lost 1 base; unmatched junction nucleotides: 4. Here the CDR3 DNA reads TGTGCCAGCAGTTCACCGGGACAGGGGTCCTACGAGCAGTACTTC. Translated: CASSSPGQGSYEQYF.

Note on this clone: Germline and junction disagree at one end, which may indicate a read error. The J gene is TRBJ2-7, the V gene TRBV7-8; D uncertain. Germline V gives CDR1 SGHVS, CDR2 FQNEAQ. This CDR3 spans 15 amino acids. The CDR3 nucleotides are TGTACCAGCAGTTTCCTCCGCTACTCACCCTGCGAGCAGTACTTC. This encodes CTSSFLRYSPCEQYF.

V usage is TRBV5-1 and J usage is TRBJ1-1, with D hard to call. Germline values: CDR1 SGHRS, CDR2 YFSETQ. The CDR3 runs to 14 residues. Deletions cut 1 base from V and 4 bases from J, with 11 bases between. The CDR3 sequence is CASSLFESGTEAFF. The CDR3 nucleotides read TGCGCCAGCAGCTTGTTTGAGTCGGGCACTGAAGCTTTCTTT.

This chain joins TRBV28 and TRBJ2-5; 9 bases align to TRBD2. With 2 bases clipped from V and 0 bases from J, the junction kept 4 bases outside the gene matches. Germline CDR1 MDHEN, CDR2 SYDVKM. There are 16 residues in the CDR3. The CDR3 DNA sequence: TGTGCCAGCAGTTTAGGTCCTAGCGGGAACCAAGAGACCCAGTACTTC. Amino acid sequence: CASSLGPSGNQETQYF. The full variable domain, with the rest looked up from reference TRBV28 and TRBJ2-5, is DVKVTQSSRYLVKRTGEKVFLECVQDMDHENMFWYRQDPGLGLRLIYFSYDVKMKEKGDIPEGYSVSREKKERFSLILESASTNQTSMYLCASSLGPSGNQETQYFGPGTRLLVL.

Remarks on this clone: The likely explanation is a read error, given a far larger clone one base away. CDR3 loop: CASRQHDSTSGDTDTQYF. DNA of the CDR3: TGTGCAAGTCGCCAACACGATAGCACTAGCGGGGACACAGATACGCAGTATTTT. The rearrangement links TRBV12-2 to TRBJ2-3; the table's D call TRBD2 went unverified against the DNA. TRBV12-2 constitutes a pseudogene. CDR3 length: 18 residues.

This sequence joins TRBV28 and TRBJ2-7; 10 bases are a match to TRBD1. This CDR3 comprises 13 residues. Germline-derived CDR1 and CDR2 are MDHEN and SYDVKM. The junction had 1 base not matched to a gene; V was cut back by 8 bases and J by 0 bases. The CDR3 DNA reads TGTGCCAGCGGGACAGGGGTCTCCTACGAGCAGTACTTC. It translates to CASGTGVSYEQYF.

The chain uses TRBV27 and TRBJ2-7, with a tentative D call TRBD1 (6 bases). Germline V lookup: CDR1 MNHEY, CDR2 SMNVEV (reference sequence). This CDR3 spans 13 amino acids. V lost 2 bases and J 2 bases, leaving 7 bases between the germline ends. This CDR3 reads CASSLTGPYEQYF. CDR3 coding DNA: TGTGCCAGCAGTTTAACAGGGCCCTACGAGCAGTACTTC.

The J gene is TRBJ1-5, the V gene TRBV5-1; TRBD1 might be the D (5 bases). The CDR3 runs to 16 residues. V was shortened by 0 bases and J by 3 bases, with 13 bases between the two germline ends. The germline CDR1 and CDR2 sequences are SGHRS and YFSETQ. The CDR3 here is CASSLGVRGTNQPQHF. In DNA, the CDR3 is TGCGCCAGCAGCTTGGGTGTTCGGGGGACCAATCAGCCCCAGCATTTT.

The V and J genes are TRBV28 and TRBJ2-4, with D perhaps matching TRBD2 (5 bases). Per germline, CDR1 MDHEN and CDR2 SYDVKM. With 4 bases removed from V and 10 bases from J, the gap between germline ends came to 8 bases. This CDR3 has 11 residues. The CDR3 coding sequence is TGTGCCAGCAGTTCAGCGGATATTCAGTACTTC. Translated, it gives CASSSADIQYF.

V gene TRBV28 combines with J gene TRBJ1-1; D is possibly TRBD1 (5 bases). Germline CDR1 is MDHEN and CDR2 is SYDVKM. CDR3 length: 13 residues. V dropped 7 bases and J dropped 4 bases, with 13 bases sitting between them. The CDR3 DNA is TGTGCCAGCATCACGGCGGGGGGCACTGAAGCTTTCTTT. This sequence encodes CASITAGGTEAFF.

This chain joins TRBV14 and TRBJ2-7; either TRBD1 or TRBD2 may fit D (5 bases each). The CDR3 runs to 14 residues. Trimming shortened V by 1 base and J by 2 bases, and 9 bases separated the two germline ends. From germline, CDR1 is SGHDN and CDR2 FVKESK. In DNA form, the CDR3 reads TGTGCCAGCAGCCAAGGGCAGGGACCCTACGAGCAGTACTTC. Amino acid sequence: CASSQGQGPYEQYF.

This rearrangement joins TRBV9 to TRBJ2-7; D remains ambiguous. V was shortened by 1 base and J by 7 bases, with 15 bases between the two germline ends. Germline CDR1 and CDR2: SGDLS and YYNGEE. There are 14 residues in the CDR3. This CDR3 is CASSVTPTVGEQYF. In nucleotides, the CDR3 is TGTGCCAGCAGCGTAACCCCAACTGTTGGGGAGCAGTACTTC. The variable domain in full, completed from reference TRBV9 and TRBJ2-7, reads DSGVTQTPKHLITATGQRVTLRCSPRSGDLSVYWYQQSLDQGLQFLIQYYNGEERAKGNILERFSAQQFPDLHSELNLSSLELGDSALYFCASSVTPTVGEQYFGPGTRLTVT.

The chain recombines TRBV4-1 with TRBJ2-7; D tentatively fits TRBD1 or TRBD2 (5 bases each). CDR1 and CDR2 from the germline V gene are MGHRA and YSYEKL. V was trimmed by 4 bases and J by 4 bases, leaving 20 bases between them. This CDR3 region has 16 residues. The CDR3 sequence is CASSPSEVVEGYEQYF. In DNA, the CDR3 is TGCGCCAGCAGCCCAAGTGAAGTTGTCGAGGGGTACGAGCAGTACTTC.

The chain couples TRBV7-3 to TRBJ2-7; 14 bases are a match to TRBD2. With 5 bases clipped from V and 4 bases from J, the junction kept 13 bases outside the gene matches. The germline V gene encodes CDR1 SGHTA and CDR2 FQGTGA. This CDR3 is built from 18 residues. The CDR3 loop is CASSPLGLAGVSGYEQYF. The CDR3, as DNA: TGTGCCAGCAGCCCGTTGGGACTAGCGGGAGTATCCGGGTACGAGCAGTACTTC.

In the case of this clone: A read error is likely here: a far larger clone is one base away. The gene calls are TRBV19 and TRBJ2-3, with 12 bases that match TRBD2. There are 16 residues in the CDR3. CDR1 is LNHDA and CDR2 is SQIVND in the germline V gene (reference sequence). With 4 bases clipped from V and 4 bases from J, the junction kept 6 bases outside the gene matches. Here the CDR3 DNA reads TGTGCCAGTAGTAACTCTAGCGGGAGGGTGGCAGATACGCAGTATTTT. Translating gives CASSNSSGRVADTQYF.

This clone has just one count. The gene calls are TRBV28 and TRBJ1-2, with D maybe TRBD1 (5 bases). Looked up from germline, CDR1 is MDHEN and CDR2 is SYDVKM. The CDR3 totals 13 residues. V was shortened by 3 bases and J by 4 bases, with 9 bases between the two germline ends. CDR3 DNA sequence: TGTGCCAGCAGTTTTAGGGACCCCTATGGCTACACCTTC. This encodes CASSFRDPYGYTF.

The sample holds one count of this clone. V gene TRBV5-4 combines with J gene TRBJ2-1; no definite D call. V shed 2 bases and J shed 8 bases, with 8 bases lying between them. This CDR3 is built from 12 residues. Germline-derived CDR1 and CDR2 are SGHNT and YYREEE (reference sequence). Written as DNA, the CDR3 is TGTGCCAGCAGCTTTACGATAGATGAGCAGTTCTTC. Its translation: CASSFTIDEQFF.

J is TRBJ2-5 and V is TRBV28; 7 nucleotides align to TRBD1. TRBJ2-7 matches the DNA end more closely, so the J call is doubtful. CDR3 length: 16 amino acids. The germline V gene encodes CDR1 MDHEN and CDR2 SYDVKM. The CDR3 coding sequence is TGTGCCAGCAGCGACCTTCCGGGACAGAGCTCCTACGAGCAGTACTTC. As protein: CASSDLPGQSSYEQYF.

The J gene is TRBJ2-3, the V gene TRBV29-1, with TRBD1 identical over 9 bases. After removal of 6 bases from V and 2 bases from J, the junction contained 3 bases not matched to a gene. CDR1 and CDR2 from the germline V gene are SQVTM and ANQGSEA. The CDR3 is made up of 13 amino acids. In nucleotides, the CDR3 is TGCAGCGTGGGGACAGGGCCCACAGATACGCAGTATTTT. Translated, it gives CSVGTGPTDTQYF.

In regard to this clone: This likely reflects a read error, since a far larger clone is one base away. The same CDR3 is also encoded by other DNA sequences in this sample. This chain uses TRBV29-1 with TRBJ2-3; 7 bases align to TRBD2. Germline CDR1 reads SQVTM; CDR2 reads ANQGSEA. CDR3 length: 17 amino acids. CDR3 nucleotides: TGCAGCGTCGAAGATGCAGTGGGAGGGAGGGTGACAGATACGCAGTATTTT. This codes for CSVEDAVGGRVTDTQYF.

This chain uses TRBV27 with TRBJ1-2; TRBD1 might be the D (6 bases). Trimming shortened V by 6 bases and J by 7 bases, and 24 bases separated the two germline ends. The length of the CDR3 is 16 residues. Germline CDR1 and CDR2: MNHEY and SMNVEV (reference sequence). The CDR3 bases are TGTGCCAGCAGCCACAGGGACCCTACCTCGTCGGTTGGCTACACCTTC. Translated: CASSHRDPTSSVGYTF.

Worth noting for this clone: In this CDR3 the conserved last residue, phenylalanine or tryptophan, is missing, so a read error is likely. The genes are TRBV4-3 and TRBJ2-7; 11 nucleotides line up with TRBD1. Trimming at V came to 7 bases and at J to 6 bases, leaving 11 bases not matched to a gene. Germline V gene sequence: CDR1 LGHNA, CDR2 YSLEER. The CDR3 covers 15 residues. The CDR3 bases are TGCGCCAGCAACCACCCGGGACAGGGGGTGGGCGAGCAGTACTCC. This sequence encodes CASNHPGQGVGEQYS.

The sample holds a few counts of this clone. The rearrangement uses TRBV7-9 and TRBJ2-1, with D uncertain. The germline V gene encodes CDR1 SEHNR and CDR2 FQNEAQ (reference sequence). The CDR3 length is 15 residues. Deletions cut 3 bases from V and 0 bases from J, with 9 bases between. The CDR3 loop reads CASSFRPSSYNEQFF. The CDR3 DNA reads TGTGCCAGCAGCTTCAGGCCCAGCTCCTACAATGAGCAGTTCTTC.

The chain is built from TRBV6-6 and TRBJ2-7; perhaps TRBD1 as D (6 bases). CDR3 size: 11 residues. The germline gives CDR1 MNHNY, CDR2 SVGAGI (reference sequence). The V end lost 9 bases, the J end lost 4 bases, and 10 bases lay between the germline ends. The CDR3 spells CASGQLYEQYF. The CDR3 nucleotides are TGTGCCAGTGGACAGTTATACGAGCAGTACTTC.